The rows below give T cell receptor beta chains drawn from one sample of a study of cytomegalovirus exposure and HLA in healthy donors. Here immunoSEQ multiplex PCR was the method, and the copy in TCRdb shows in-frame clones only, minus some. The table has about 110,000 clones, 76% seen once. The sequencing sample was made of PBMCs. Receptor source: a man aged 25-45 years in good health and CMV-seropositive. Both conserved end residues are part of each CDR3. The order of the fields is D gene, J gene, clone size, V gene, CDR3 length, CDR3 DNA, CDR3 protein. The D gene is left open where the match is weak. Part of the rows lack a size; the others show once, few, many or a class for expanded clones.

d_gene: TRBD1
j_gene: TRBJ2-5
abundance: NA
v_gene: TRBV19
len: 13
CDR3nt: TGTGCCAGTAGTAGGGACAGGGGAGAGACCCAGTACTTC
CDR3aa: CASSRDRGETQYF

d_gene: NA
j_gene: TRBJ2-7
abundance: NA
v_gene: TRBV5-4
len: 14
CDR3nt: TGTGCCAGCAGCTTGTGGCAGGGCTTTAACGAGCAGTACTTC
CDR3aa: CASSLWQGFNEQYF

d_gene: NA
j_gene: TRBJ1-5
abundance: NA
v_gene: TRBV7-2
len: 13
CDR3nt: TGTGCCAGCAGCTTTCAGTATGACAATCTCCAGCATTTT
CDR3aa: CASSFQYDNLQHF

d_gene: NA
j_gene: TRBJ2-3
abundance: NA
v_gene: TRBV7-2
len: 15
CDR3nt: TGTGCCAGCAGCTTAATGGGCGGGGGCACAGATACGCAGTATTTT
CDR3aa: CASSLMGGGTDTQYF

d_gene: NA
j_gene: TRBJ2-7
abundance: NA
v_gene: TRBV9
len: 14
CDR3nt: TGTGCCAGCAGCGTAGGGCTGGCCTCCTACGAGCAGTACTTC
CDR3aa: CASSVGLASYEQYF

d_gene: NA
j_gene: TRBJ2-2
abundance: NA
v_gene: TRBV5-1
len: 14
CDR3nt: TGCGCCAGCAGCTTGACTAGCCTGACCGGGGAGCTGTTTTTT
CDR3aa: CASSLTSLTGELFF

d_gene: NA
j_gene: TRBJ1-3
abundance: NA
v_gene: TRBV28
len: 16
CDR3nt: TGTGCCAGCAGGGCCTCGGGGACTGAAGGTGGAAACACCATATATTTT
CDR3aa: CASRASGTEGGNTIYF

d_gene: NA
j_gene: TRBJ2-1
abundance: NA
v_gene: TRBV7-2
len: 15
CDR3nt: TGTGCCAGCAGCTTAGCGGGCCTCATGGCGAATGAGCAGTTCTTC
CDR3aa: CASSLAGLMANEQFF

d_gene: NA
j_gene: TRBJ1-4
abundance: few
v_gene: TRBV5-5
len: 11
CDR3nt: TGTGCCAGCAGCTTTGGGCAGAAGATGTTTTTT
CDR3aa: CASSFGQKMFF

d_gene: NA
j_gene: TRBJ1-2
abundance: NA
v_gene: TRBV7-6
len: 14
CDR3nt: TGTGCCAGCAGCTTAGAGGAGGGCAACTATGGCTACACCTTC
CDR3aa: CASSLEEGNYGYTF

d_gene: TRBD2
j_gene: TRBJ2-3
abundance: NA
v_gene: TRBV7-9
len: 15
CDR3nt: TGTGCCAGCAGCGCCGGACTAGCGGGGTTAGATACGCAGTATTTT
CDR3aa: CASSAGLAGLDTQYF

d_gene: TRBD1
j_gene: TRBJ2-6
abundance: NA
v_gene: TRBV4-2
len: 17
CDR3nt: TGTGCCAGCAGCCAAAGGACAGGGGGCACCGGGGCCAACGTCCTGACTTTC
CDR3aa: CASSQRTGGTGANVLTF

d_gene: TRBD2
j_gene: TRBJ2-1
abundance: few
v_gene: TRBV4-1
len: 18
CDR3nt: TGCGCCAGCCGGGACCGGACTAGCGGGGGAAGCTCCTACAATGAGCAGTTCTTC
CDR3aa: CASRDRTSGGSSYNEQFF

d_gene: NA
j_gene: TRBJ1-1
abundance: NA
v_gene: TRBV7-9
len: 15
CDR3nt: TGTGCCAGCAGCTTAGGGCAGGGAACGAACACTGAAGCTTTCTTT
CDR3aa: CASSLGQGTNTEAFF

d_gene: TRBD1
j_gene: TRBJ1-5
abundance: NA
v_gene: TRBV7-9
len: 14
CDR3nt: TGTGCCAGCAGTTCGGGACAGGGGGGCCAGCCCCAGCATTTT
CDR3aa: CASSSGQGGQPQHF

d_gene: NA
j_gene: TRBJ2-7
abundance: NA
v_gene: TRBV7-6
len: 20
CDR3nt: TGTGCCACCCCCCCCCTACTCGGTAGTCTCCGCCAGAGGTCTCCCTACGAGCAGTACTTC
CDR3aa: CATPPLLGSLRQRSPYEQYF

d_gene: TRBD2
j_gene: TRBJ2-3
abundance: few
v_gene: TRBV11-2
len: 15
CDR3nt: TGTGCCAGCAGCTTGGAACGGGGGGGCGCAGATACGCAGTATTTT
CDR3aa: CASSLERGGADTQYF

d_gene: TRBD1
j_gene: TRBJ1-6
abundance: NA
v_gene: TRBV19
len: 14
CDR3nt: TGTGCCAGTAGTCCCCGGACAGGGGGCTCACCCCTCCACTTT
CDR3aa: CASSPRTGGSPLHF

d_gene: TRBD1
j_gene: TRBJ1-2
abundance: NA
v_gene: TRBV30
len: 13
CDR3nt: TGTGCCTGGAGTAGAGGGGGACAGGATGGCTACACCTTC
CDR3aa: CAWSRGGQDGYTF

d_gene: TRBD2
j_gene: TRBJ2-5
abundance: few
v_gene: TRBV6-5
len: 15
CDR3nt: TGTGCCAGCAGTTACTGGGATTTGGGGGGGGAGACCCAGTACTTC
CDR3aa: CASSYWDLGGETQYF

d_gene: NA
j_gene: TRBJ1-6
abundance: NA
v_gene: TRBV9
len: 16
CDR3nt: TGTGCCAGCAGCACAACGACTGGGTCCTTTAATTCACCCCTCCACTTT
CDR3aa: CASSTTTGSFNSPLHF

d_gene: NA
j_gene: TRBJ1-1
abundance: NA
v_gene: TRBV7-9
len: 15
CDR3nt: TGTGCCAGCAGCTTGACAGGCCTAGGTGACACTGAAGCTTTCTTT
CDR3aa: CASSLTGLGDTEAFF

d_gene: TRBD1
j_gene: TRBJ1-5
abundance: NA
v_gene: TRBV28
len: 15
CDR3nt: TGTGCCAGCAGTCCCGAAGGACAGGGGGCGCAGCCCCAGCATTTT
CDR3aa: CASSPEGQGAQPQHF

d_gene: NA
j_gene: TRBJ2-5
abundance: once
v_gene: TRBV11-3
len: 15
CDR3nt: TGTGCCAGCAGCTTAGACGGGGGGCGGCAAGAGACCCAGTACTTC
CDR3aa: CASSLDGGRQETQYF

d_gene: TRBD1
j_gene: TRBJ2-7
abundance: NA
v_gene: TRBV7-9
len: 17
CDR3nt: TGTGCCAGCAGCTTAGCGTTAGGACAGGGGGCGACCTACGAGCAGTACTTC
CDR3aa: CASSLALGQGATYEQYF

d_gene: TRBD1
j_gene: TRBJ1-6
abundance: NA
v_gene: TRBV7-2
len: 16
CDR3nt: TGTGCCAGCAGCCCTAGGTCGGGACAGGGGAATTCACCCCTCCACTTT
CDR3aa: CASSPRSGQGNSPLHF

d_gene: TRBD2
j_gene: TRBJ2-1
abundance: NA
v_gene: TRBV19
len: 16
CDR3nt: TGTGCCAGTAGTAGAGGACGGACTAGCGGGGACAATGAGCAGTTCTTC
CDR3aa: CASSRGRTSGDNEQFF

d_gene: TRBD1
j_gene: TRBJ1-4
abundance: NA
v_gene: TRBV15
len: 15
CDR3nt: TGTGCCACCAGCAGAGATCCAGGGGGTGGGGAAAAACTGTTTTTT
CDR3aa: CATSRDPGGGEKLFF

d_gene: TRBD1
j_gene: TRBJ1-2
abundance: NA
v_gene: TRBV14
len: 18
CDR3nt: TGCGCCAGCAGCCAACGAGACAGGGGGCGGACTAACCACTATGGCTACACCTTC
CDR3aa: CASSQRDRGRTNHYGYTF

d_gene: TRBD2
j_gene: TRBJ2-7
abundance: NA
v_gene: TRBV6-5
len: 15
CDR3nt: TGTGCCAGCAGTTACCAGTCTAGCGGGGGCTACGAGCAGTACTTC
CDR3aa: CASSYQSSGGYEQYF

d_gene: TRBD2
j_gene: TRBJ2-1
abundance: NA
v_gene: TRBV7-9
len: 17
CDR3nt: TGTGCCAGCTTCCAGCGGGGGGGCCAGAGCTCCTACAATGAGCAGTTCTTC
CDR3aa: CASFQRGGQSSYNEQFF

d_gene: NA
j_gene: TRBJ2-7
abundance: once
v_gene: TRBV7-9
len: 15
CDR3nt: TGTGCCAGCAGCTTAGTCGTGGGACAAGTCTACGAGCAGTACTTC
CDR3aa: CASSLVVGQVYEQYF

d_gene: NA
j_gene: TRBJ1-6
abundance: few
v_gene: TRBV7-9
len: 16
CDR3nt: TGTGCCAGCAGCTTAGCGACCAGGGTCTACAATTCACCCCTCCACTTT
CDR3aa: CASSLATRVYNSPLHF

d_gene: TRBD1
j_gene: TRBJ2-5
abundance: NA
v_gene: TRBV5-1
len: 16
CDR3nt: TGCGCCAGCAGCTTGGGAGAACAGGGGGCTGGGGAGACCCAGTACTTC
CDR3aa: CASSLGEQGAGETQYF

d_gene: NA
j_gene: TRBJ1-2
abundance: NA
v_gene: TRBV5-8
len: 11
CDR3nt: TGTGCCAGCACCCAGGGTTTTGGCTACACCTTC
CDR3aa: CASTQGFGYTF

d_gene: TRBD1
j_gene: TRBJ2-3
abundance: NA
v_gene: TRBV19
len: 15
CDR3nt: TGTGCCAGTAGTATCGGGACAGGGCTACCAGATACGCAGTATTTT
CDR3aa: CASSIGTGLPDTQYF

d_gene: TRBD2
j_gene: TRBJ2-2
abundance: NA
v_gene: TRBV30
len: 15
CDR3nt: TGTGCCTGGAGCCCGCTAGCGGGGGTTACCGGGGAGCTGTTTTTT
CDR3aa: CAWSPLAGVTGELFF

d_gene: TRBD1
j_gene: TRBJ1-2
abundance: few
v_gene: TRBV10-3
len: 12
CDR3nt: TGTGCCATCAGTACAGGGGTCTATGGCTACACCTTC
CDR3aa: CAISTGVYGYTF

d_gene: TRBD1
j_gene: TRBJ1-1
abundance: few
v_gene: TRBV6-5
len: 14
CDR3nt: TGTGCCAGCAGCCTACAGGGGGCGAACACTGAAGCTTTCTTT
CDR3aa: CASSLQGANTEAFF

d_gene: NA
j_gene: TRBJ2-7
abundance: NA
v_gene: TRBV18
len: 13
CDR3nt: TGTGCCAGCTCACCAAGCGGGTACTACGAGCAGTACTTC
CDR3aa: CASSPSGYYEQYF

d_gene: NA
j_gene: TRBJ1-5
abundance: few
v_gene: TRBV7-2
len: 16
CDR3nt: TGTGCCAGCAGCTTAGTTGGGTCGCGGGGCAATCAGCCCCAGCATTTT
CDR3aa: CASSLVGSRGNQPQHF

d_gene: NA
j_gene: TRBJ1-5
abundance: NA
v_gene: TRBV30
len: 13
CDR3nt: TGTGCCTGGAGTCTACAGGGAGAATCAGCCCAGCATTTT
CDR3aa: CAWSLQGESAQHF

d_gene: NA
j_gene: TRBJ2-7
abundance: NA
v_gene: TRBV19
len: 16
CDR3nt: TGTGCCAGTAGTCCTCCTCCGAGGGGGGGCCCCTACGAGCAGTACTTC
CDR3aa: CASSPPPRGGPYEQYF

d_gene: NA
j_gene: TRBJ2-7
abundance: NA
v_gene: TRBV7-9
len: 13
CDR3nt: TGTGCCAGCAGCCAACAGGGATACTACGAGCAGTACTTC
CDR3aa: CASSQQGYYEQYF

d_gene: TRBD2
j_gene: TRBJ2-2
abundance: NA
v_gene: TRBV27
len: 16
CDR3nt: TGTGCCAGCAGTTTCGGACTAGCCCCCGGCACCGGGGAGCTGTTTTTT
CDR3aa: CASSFGLAPGTGELFF

d_gene: TRBD1
j_gene: TRBJ1-2
abundance: few
v_gene: TRBV5-4
len: 14
CDR3nt: TGTGCCAGCAAACAGACAGGGCGTAACTATGGCTACACCTTC
CDR3aa: CASKQTGRNYGYTF

d_gene: TRBD1
j_gene: TRBJ2-1
abundance: NA
v_gene: TRBV4-3
len: 15
CDR3nt: TGCGCCAGCAGCCAAGGGGACAGGAAACGGGATGAGCAGTTCTTC
CDR3aa: CASSQGDRKRDEQFF

d_gene: TRBD2
j_gene: TRBJ2-4
abundance: NA
v_gene: TRBV13
len: 16
CDR3nt: TGTGCCAGCAGCTCGCGGGGGGGCGGGACCAAAAACATTCAGTACTTC
CDR3aa: CASSSRGGGTKNIQYF

d_gene: NA
j_gene: TRBJ1-3
abundance: once
v_gene: TRBV5-4
len: 15
CDR3nt: TGTGCCAGCAGCTTTCCCGGGTACTCTGGAAACACCATATATTTT
CDR3aa: CASSFPGYSGNTIYF

d_gene: NA
j_gene: TRBJ2-3
abundance: NA
v_gene: TRBV29-1
len: 14
CDR3nt: TGCAGCGCTGCTACGGATCTTTACGGGGATACGCAGTATTTT
CDR3aa: CSAATDLYGDTQYF

d_gene: TRBD1
j_gene: TRBJ1-6
abundance: NA
v_gene: TRBV2
len: 15
CDR3nt: TGTGCCAGCATCTGGACAGGGGCCCTTAATTCACCCCTCCACTTT
CDR3aa: CASIWTGALNSPLHF

d_gene: NA
j_gene: TRBJ2-7
abundance: NA
v_gene: TRBV14
len: 16
CDR3nt: TGTGCCAGCAGCCTCCCTGGCGGGGCTAATCGGGGCGAGCAGTACTTC
CDR3aa: CASSLPGGANRGEQYF

d_gene: NA
j_gene: TRBJ2-5
abundance: once
v_gene: TRBV7-8
len: 16
CDR3nt: TGTGCCAGCAGCTTAGCGTGGGAGGCGCTTACGGAGACCCAGTACTTC
CDR3aa: CASSLAWEALTETQYF

d_gene: TRBD1
j_gene: TRBJ2-5
abundance: NA
v_gene: TRBV29-1
len: 13
CDR3nt: TGCAGCGTTGATCAGGGGGCGGGGGAGACCCAGTACTTC
CDR3aa: CSVDQGAGETQYF

d_gene: TRBD1
j_gene: TRBJ2-7
abundance: NA
v_gene: TRBV11-2
len: 15
CDR3nt: TGTGCCAGCAGCATCTTCGGGACAGGGTATAACGAGCAGTACTTC
CDR3aa: CASSIFGTGYNEQYF

d_gene: NA
j_gene: TRBJ2-6
abundance: NA
v_gene: TRBV11-2
len: 14
CDR3nt: TGTGCCAGCAGCCCTGAAGCGGCGGCCAACGGCCTGACTTTC
CDR3aa: CASSPEAAANGLTF

d_gene: NA
j_gene: TRBJ1-6
abundance: NA
v_gene: TRBV6-5
len: 12
CDR3nt: TGTGCCAGCAGTTTCGTAAATTCACCCCTCCACTTT
CDR3aa: CASSFVNSPLHF

d_gene: TRBD2
j_gene: TRBJ2-1
abundance: NA
v_gene: TRBV7-2
len: 19
CDR3nt: TGTGCCAGCAGAAAAAGCGGGAGTAGCGGGGGGAGCTCCTACAATGAGCAGTTCTTC
CDR3aa: CASRKSGSSGGSSYNEQFF

d_gene: TRBD1
j_gene: TRBJ2-1
abundance: few
v_gene: TRBV19
len: 16
CDR3nt: TGTGCCAGTAGCCACCCCAGGGACAGGGCCTACAATGAGCAGTTCTTC
CDR3aa: CASSHPRDRAYNEQFF